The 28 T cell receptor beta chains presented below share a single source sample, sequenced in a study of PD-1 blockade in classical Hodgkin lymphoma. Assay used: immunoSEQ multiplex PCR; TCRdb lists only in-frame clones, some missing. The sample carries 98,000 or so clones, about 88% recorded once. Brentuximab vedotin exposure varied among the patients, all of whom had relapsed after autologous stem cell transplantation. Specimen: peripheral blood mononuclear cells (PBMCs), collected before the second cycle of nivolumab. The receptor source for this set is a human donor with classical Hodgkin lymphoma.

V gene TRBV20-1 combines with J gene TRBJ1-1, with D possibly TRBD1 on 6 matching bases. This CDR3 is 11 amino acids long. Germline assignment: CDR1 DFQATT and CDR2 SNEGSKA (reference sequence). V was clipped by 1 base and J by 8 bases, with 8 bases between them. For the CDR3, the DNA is TGCAGTGCTAGAGGAGGGGGAGAAGCTTTCTTT. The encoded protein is CSARGGGEAFF.

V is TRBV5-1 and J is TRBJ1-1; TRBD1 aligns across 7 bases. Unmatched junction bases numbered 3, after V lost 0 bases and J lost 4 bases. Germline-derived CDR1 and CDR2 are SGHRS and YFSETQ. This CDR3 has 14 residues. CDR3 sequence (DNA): TGCGCCAGCAGCTTGGAGGGGGCGGTCACTGAAGCTTTCTTT. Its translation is CASSLEGAVTEAFF.

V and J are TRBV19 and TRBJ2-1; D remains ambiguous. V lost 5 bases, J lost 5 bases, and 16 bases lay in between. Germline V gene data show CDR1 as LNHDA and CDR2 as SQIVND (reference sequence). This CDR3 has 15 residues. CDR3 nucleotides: TGTGCCAGTAGTCCGCAGTCCAGCGCCCACAATGAGCAGTTCTTC. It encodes CASSPQSSAHNEQFF.

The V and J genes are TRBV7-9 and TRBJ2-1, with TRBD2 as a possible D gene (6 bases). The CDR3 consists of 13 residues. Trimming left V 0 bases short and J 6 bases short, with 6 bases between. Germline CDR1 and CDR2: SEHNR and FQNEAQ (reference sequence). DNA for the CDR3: TGTGCCAGCAGCTTAGCGGGAGGCAATGAGCAGTTCTTC. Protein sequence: CASSLAGGNEQFF.

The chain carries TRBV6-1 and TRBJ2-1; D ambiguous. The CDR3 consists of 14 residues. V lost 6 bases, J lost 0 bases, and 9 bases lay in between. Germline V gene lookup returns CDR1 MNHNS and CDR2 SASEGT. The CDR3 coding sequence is TGTGCCAGCAGGAGCGTGTACTCCTACAATGAGCAGTTCTTC. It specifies CASRSVYSYNEQFF.

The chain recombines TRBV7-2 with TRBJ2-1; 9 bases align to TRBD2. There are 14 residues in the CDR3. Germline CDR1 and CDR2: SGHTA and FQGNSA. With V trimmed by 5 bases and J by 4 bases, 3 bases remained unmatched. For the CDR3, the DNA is TGTGCCAGCAGCCGGACTAGCGCATACAATGAGCAGTTCTTC. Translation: CASSRTSAYNEQFF.

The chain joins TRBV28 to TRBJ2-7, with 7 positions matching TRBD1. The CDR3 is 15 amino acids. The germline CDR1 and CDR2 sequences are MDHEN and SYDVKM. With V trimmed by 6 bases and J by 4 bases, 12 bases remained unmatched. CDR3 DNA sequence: TGTGCCAGCAGGGTGACAGGGCGCATATGGTACGAGCAGTACTTC. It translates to CASRVTGRIWYEQYF.

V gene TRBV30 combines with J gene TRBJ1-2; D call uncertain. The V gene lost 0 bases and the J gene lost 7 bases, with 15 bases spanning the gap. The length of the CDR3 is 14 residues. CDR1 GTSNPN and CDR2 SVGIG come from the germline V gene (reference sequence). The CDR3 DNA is TGTGCCTGGAGTGTCGGGAGGCCCCGGGGTGGCTACACCTTC. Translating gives CAWSVGRPRGGYTF.

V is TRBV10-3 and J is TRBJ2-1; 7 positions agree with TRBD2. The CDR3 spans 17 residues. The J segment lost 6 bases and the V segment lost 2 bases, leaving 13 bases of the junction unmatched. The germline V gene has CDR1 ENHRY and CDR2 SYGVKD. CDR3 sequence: CAISEPAGRGGGNEQFF. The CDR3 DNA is TGTGCCATCAGTGAGCCCGCGGGGAGAGGCGGGGGCAATGAGCAGTTCTTC.

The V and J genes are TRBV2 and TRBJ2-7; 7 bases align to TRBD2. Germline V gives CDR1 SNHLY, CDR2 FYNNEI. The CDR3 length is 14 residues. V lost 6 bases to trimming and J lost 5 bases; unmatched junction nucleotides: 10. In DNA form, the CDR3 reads TGTGCCAGCAGCAAGGAGGGACTAATGGACGAGCAGTACTTC. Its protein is CASSKEGLMDEQYF.

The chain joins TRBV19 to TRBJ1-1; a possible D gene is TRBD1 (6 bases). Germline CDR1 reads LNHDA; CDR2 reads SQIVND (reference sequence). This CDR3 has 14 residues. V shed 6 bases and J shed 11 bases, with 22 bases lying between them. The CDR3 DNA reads TGTGCCAGTAGGAGCCCGGGACAACATAAGGAGGCTTTCTTT. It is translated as CASRSPGQHKEAFF. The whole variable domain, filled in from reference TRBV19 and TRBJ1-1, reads DGGITQSPKYLFRKEGQNVTLSCEQNLNHDAMYWYRQDPGQGLRLIYYSQIVNDFQKGDIAEGYSVSREKKESFPLTVTSAQKNPTAFYLCASRSPGQHKEAFFGQGTRLTVV.

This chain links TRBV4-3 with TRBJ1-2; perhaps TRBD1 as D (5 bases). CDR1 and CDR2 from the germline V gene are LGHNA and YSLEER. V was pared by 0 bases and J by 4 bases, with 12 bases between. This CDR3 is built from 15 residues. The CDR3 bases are TGCGCCAGCAGCCAAGAGGGGGGAAGCGGCTATGGCTACACCTTC. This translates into CASSQEGGSGYGYTF.

The DNA for the CDR3 is TGTGCCATCAGTGGGACAGTGACTGGAAACACCATATATTTT. This encodes CAISGTVTGNTIYF. The rearrangement joins TRBV10-3 to TRBJ1-3; possible D gene TRBD1, 6 bases. This CDR3 has 14 amino acids. The germline gives CDR1 ENHRY, CDR2 SYGVKD. The V and J ends lost 4 bases and 2 bases respectively, with 9 bases between them.

The CDR3 DNA sequence: TGTGCCAGCCAAGACACCAGGACAGGGGCTAGCACAGATACGCAGTATTTT. This sequence encodes CASQDTRTGASTDTQYF. V is TRBV7-9 and J is TRBJ2-3; TRBD1 matches 9 bases. CDR3 length: 17 amino acids. Trimming took 8 bases from V and 0 from J; bases not matched to a gene: 12. In germline, CDR1 is SEHNR, CDR2 FQNEAQ (reference sequence).

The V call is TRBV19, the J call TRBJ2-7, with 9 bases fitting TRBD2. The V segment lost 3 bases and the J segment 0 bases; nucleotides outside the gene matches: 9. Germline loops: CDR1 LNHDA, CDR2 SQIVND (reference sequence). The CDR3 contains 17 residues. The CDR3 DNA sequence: TGTGCCAGTAGTATCTCGTCAGCGGGAGGTTCCTCCTACGAGCAGTACTTC. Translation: CASSISSAGGSSYEQYF.

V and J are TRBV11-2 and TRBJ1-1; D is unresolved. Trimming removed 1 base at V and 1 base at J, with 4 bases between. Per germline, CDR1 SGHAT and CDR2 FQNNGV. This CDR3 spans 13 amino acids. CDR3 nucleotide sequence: TGTGCCAGCAGCTTAGGGAGGAACACTGAAGCTTTCTTT. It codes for CASSLGRNTEAFF.

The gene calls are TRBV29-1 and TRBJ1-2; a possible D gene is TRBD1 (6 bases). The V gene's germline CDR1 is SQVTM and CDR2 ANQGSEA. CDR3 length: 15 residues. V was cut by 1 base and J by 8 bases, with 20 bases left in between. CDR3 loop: CSVEVTATYRDGYTF. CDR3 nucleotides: TGCAGCGTTGAAGTTACGGCGACTTACAGGGACGGCTACACCTTC.

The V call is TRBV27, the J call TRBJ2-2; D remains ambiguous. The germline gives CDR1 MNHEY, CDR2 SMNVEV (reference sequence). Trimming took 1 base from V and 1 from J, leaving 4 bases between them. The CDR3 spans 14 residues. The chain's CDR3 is CASSLLGNTGELFF. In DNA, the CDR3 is TGTGCCAGCAGTTTATTGGGGAACACCGGGGAGCTGTTTTTT.

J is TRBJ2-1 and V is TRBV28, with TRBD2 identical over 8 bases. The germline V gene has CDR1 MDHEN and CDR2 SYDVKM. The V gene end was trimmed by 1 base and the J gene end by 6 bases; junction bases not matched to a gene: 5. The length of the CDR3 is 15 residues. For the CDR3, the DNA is TGTGCCAGCAGTTTATCAGCGGGAGAGAGCAATGAGCAGTTCTTC. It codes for CASSLSAGESNEQFF.

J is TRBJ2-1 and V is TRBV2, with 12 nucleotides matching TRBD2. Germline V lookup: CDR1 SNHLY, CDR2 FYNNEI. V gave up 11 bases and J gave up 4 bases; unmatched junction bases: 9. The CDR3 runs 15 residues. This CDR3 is CAGRTSGTPYNEQFF. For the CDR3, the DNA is TGTGCCGGACGGACTAGCGGGACCCCTTACAATGAGCAGTTCTTC.

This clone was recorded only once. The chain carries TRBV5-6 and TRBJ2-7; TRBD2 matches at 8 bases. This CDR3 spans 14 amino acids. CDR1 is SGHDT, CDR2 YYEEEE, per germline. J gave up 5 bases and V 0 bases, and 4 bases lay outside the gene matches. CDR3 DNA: TGTGCCAGCAGCTTGGGGACTAGCCTCGACGAGCAGTACTTC. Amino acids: CASSLGTSLDEQYF.

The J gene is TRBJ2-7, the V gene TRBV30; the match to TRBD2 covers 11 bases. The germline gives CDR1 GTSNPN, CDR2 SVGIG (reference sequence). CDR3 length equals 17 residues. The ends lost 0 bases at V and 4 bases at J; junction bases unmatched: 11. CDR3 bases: TGTGCCTGGAGTGTACTATCACTAGCGGGGGACGGGTACGAGCAGTACTTC. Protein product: CAWSVLSLAGDGYEQYF.

In nucleotides, the CDR3 is TGTGCCAGCAGCTTAGCTCTGACAACCATGAACACTGAAGCTTTCTTT. Its protein is CASSLALTTMNTEAFF. The chain combines TRBV7-6 with TRBJ1-1; D gene unclear. Between the trimmed V and J ends, which lost 0 bases and 0 bases, there was a span of 11 bases. The CDR3 runs to 16 residues. CDR1 SGHVS and CDR2 FNYEAQ come from the germline V gene.

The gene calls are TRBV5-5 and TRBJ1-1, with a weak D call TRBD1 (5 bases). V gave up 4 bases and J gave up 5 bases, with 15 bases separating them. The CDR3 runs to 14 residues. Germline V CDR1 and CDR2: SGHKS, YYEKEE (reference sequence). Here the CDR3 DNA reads TGTGCCAGCAGCACAGGTCCAAGGAGGACTGAAGCTTTCTTT. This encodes CASSTGPRRTEAFF.

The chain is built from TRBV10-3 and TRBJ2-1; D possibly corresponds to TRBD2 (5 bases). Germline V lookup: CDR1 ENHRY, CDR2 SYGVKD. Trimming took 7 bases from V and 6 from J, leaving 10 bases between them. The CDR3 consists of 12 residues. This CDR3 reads CAIKGGGNEQFF. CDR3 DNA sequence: TGTGCCATCAAGGGCGGAGGCAATGAGCAGTTCTTC.

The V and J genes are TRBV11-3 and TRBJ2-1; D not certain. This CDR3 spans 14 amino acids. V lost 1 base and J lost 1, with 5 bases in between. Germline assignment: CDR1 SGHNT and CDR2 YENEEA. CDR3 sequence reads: CASSLGGSYNEQFF. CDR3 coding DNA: TGTGCCAGCAGCTTAGGGGGATCCTACAATGAGCAGTTCTTC.

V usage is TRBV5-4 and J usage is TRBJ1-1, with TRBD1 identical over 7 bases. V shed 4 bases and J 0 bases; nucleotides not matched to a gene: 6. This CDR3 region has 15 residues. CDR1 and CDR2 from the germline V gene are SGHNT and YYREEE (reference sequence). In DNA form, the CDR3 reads TGTGCCAGCAGCGTCGACAGGGTTGTGAACACTGAAGCTTTCTTT. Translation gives CASSVDRVVNTEAFF.

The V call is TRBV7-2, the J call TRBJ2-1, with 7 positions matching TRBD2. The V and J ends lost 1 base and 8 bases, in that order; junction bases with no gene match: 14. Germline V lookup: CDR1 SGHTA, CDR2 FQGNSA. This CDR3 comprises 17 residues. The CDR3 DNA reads TGTGCCAGCAGCTTAGGGGGACGGGGAAGCGGGGTCGATGAGCAGTTCTTC. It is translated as CASSLGGRGSGVDEQFF.